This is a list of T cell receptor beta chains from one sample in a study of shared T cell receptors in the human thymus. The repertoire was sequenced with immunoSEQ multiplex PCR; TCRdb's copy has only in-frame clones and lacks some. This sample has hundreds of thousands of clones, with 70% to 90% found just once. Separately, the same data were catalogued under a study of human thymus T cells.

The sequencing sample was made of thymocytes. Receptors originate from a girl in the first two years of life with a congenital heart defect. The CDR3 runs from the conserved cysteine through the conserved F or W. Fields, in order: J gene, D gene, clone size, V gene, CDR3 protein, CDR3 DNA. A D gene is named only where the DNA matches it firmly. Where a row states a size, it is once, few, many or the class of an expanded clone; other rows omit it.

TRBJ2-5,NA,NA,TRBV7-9,CASSLGRAEAGTQYF,TGTGCCAGCAGCTTAGGAAGGGCCGAGGCGGGGACCCAGTACTTC
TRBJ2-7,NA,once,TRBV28,CASTTGHLYEQYF,TGTGCCAGCACCACGGGACATCTCTACGAGCAGTACTTC
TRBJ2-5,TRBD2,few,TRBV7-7,CASSPRGAGGPDAQYF,TGTGCCAGCAGTCCCCGTGGAGCGGGGGGCCCTGACGCCCAGTACTTC
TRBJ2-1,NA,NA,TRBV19,CASSIYWGTDNEQFF,TGTGCCAGTAGTATATATTGGGGGACTGACAATGAGCAGTTCTTC
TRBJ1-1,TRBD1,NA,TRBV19,CASSPDRLNAEAFF,TGTGCCAGTAGTCCGGACAGGCTGAACGCTGAAGCTTTCTTT
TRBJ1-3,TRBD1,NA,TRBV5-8,CASSLRDRALRSGNTIYF,TGTGCCAGCAGCTTGCGGGACAGGGCCCTCCGCTCTGGAAACACCATATATTTT
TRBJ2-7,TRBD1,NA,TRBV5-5,CASRTGVTYEQYF,TGTGCCAGCAGAACAGGGGTAACCTACGAGCAGTACTTC
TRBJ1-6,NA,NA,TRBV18,CASSPPGVGSPLHF,TGTGCCAGCTCCCCGCCCGGTGTCGGTTCACCCCTCCACTTT
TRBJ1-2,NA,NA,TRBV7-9,CASNSLPQEAYGYTF,TGTGCCAGCAACTCCCTACCTCAGGAAGCATATGGCTACACCTTC
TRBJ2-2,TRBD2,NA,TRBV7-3,CASTISGGGENGTENTGELFF,TGTGCCAGCACCATAAGTGGGGGAGGGGAAAACGGGACTGAGAACACCGGGGAGCTGTTTTTT
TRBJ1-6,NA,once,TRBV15,CATSRDSRSYNSPLHF,TGTGCCACCAGCAGAGATTCTCGCTCCTATAATTCACCCCTCCACTTT
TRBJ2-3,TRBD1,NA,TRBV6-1,CASSPGTEGDTQYF,TGTGCCAGCAGCCCCGGGACAGAGGGGGATACGCAGTATTTT
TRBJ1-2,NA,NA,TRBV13,CASALPTPGLNFGYTF,TGTGCCAGCGCCCTCCCGACCCCGGGACTAAACTTTGGCTACACCTTC
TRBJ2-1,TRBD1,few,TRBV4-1,CASSQKQGSYNEQFF,TGCGCCAGCAGCCAGAAACAGGGGTCCTACAATGAGCAGTTCTTC
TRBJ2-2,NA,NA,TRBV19,CASTGATGFASTGELFF,TGTGCCAGTACTGGTGCCACAGGTTTTGCTAGCACCGGGGAGCTGTTTTTT
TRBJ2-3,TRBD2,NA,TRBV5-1,CASVTSGDTTDTQYF,TGCGCCAGCGTTACTAGCGGGGACACCACAGATACGCAGTATTTT
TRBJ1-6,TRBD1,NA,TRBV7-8,CASSHPTGAAYWNSPLHF,TGTGCCAGCAGCCACCCCACAGGGGCAGCATATTGGAATTCACCCCTCCACTTT
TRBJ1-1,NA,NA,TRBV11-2,CASSLALGEAFF,TGTGCCAGCAGCTTAGCTTTGGGCGAAGCTTTCTTT
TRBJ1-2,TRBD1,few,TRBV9,CASSVGTGGDHGYTF,TGTGCCAGCAGCGTAGGGACAGGGGGCGACCATGGCTACACCTTC
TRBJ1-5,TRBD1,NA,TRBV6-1,CASIDRDRYSNQPQHF,TGTGCCAGCATTGATCGGGACAGGTATAGCAATCAGCCCCAGCATTTT
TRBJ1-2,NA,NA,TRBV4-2,CASSPSRYGYTF,TGTGCCAGCAGCCCTTCGAGGTATGGCTACACCTTC
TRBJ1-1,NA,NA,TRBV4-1,CASSQDSANGGKTRVNTEAFF,TGCGCCAGCAGCCAAGATTCGGCCAACGGAGGAAAAACAAGGGTCAACACTGAAGCTTTCTTT
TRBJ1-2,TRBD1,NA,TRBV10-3,CAISDPGQGKDYGYTF,TGTGCCATCAGTGATCCCGGACAGGGAAAGGACTATGGCTACACCTTC
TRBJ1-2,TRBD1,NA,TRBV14,CASSQDQDLTGDYGYTF,TGTGCCAGCAGCCAAGATCAAGACCTTACAGGGGACTATGGCTACACCTTC
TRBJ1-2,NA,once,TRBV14,CASSQGGGSGYTF,TGTGCCAGCAGCCAAGGAGGAGGGTCTGGCTACACCTTC
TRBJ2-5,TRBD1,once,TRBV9,CASSVGTGVSETQYF,TGTGCCAGCAGCGTAGGGACAGGGGTTTCGGAGACCCAGTACTTC
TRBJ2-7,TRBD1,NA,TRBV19,CASSINRDSHYEQYF,TGTGCCAGTAGTATAAACCGGGACAGTCATTACGAGCAGTACTTC
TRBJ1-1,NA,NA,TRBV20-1,CSAAPGAEAFF,TGCAGTGCTGCACCAGGGGCAGAAGCTTTCTTT
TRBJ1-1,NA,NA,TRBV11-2,CASSPGLKAFF,TGTGCCAGCAGCCCGGGACTCAAAGCTTTCTTT
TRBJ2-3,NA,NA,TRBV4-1,CASSQPNQGGDTQYF,TGCGCCAGCAGCCAACCCAATCAGGGAGGAGATACGCAGTATTTT
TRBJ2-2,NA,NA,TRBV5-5,CASSSHSQTERFNTGELFF,TGTGCCAGCAGCTCCCATAGTCAGACCGAGCGCTTTAACACCGGGGAGCTGTTTTTT
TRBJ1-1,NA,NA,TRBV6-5,CASSPMGANTEAFF,TGTGCCAGCAGTCCGATGGGGGCAAACACTGAAGCTTTCTTT
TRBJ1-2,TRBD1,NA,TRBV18,CASSPRDRSRGSYGYTF,TGTGCCAGCTCACCACGGGACAGGTCAAGGGGGAGCTATGGCTACACCTTC
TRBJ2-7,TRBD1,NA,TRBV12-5,CASGGTGLPQSTYEQYF,TGTGCTAGTGGTGGGACAGGGCTACCCCAAAGCACCTACGAGCAGTACTTC
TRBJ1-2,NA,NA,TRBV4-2,CASSQGGGHLYGYTF,TGTGCCAGCAGCCAAGGCGGGGGACACCTCTATGGCTACACCTTC
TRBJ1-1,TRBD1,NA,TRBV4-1,CASSLGAAGTENTEAFF,TGCGCCAGCAGCCTAGGGGCAGCCGGGACAGAGAACACTGAAGCTTTCTTT
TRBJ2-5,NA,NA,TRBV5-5,CASSSAPRQTQETQYF,TGTGCCAGCAGCTCCGCACCCAGACAGACCCAAGAGACCCAGTACTTC
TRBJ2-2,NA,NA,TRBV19,CASSVEGAETGELFF,TGTGCCAGTAGTGTGGAGGGGGCGGAAACCGGGGAGCTGTTTTTT
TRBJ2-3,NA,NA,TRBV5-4,CASSLVADIWDTQTDTQYF,TGTGCCAGCAGCTTGGTAGCCGACATATGGGACACTCAAACAGATACGCAGTATTTT
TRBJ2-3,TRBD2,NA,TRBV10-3,CAISRTSGGRTDTQYF,TGTGCCATCAGCCGGACTAGCGGGGGGAGAACAGATACGCAGTATTTT
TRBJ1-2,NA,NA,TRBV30,CAWSVRHSSANYGYTF,TGTGCCTGGAGTGTGCGACATTCTTCCGCTAACTATGGCTACACCTTC
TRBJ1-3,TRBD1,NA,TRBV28,CASSLLVGVDRGNGNTIYF,TGTGCCAGCAGTTTATTGGTGGGGGTTGACAGGGGGAATGGAAACACCATATATTTT
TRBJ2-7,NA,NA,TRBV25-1,CASSESSTGVRYF,TGTGCCAGCAGTGAATCATCCACGGGGGTCAGGTACTTC
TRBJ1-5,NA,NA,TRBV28,CASSLTGGENQPQHF,TGTGCCAGCAGTTTAACCGGGGGAGAGAATCAGCCCCAGCATTTT
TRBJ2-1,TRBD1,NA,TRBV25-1,CASSDHRQGNEQFF,TGTGCCAGCAGTGATCACCGACAGGGCAATGAGCAGTTCTTC